A selection of T cell receptor beta chains follows, all from one sample in a study of beta chain features in type 1 diabetes. Measured with immunoSEQ multiplex PCR; TCRdb has only the in-frame clones, and not every one. The table lists 200,000 to 250,000 clones, around 26% of them singletons. The specimen sequenced was central memory CD4+ T cells from blood. The receptors shown here come from a young man in good health. CDR3s include the opening cysteine and the closing phenylalanine or tryptophan. The D gene is left open where the match is weak. The listing skips clone size in some rows; elsewhere it reads once, few, many or a size class.

d_gene: .; abundance: few; v_gene: TRBV6-5; j_gene: TRBJ1-3; CDR3aa: CASSSPGGATGNTIYF; CDR3nt: TGTGCCAGCAGTTCCCCTGGGGGCGCAACTGGAAACACCATATATTTT
d_gene: .; abundance: .; v_gene: TRBV5-6; j_gene: TRBJ2-3; CDR3aa: CASSYLGGSTDTQYF; CDR3nt: TGTGCCAGCAGCTATCTCGGCGGGAGCACAGATACGCAGTATTTT
d_gene: .; abundance: few; v_gene: TRBV21-1; j_gene: TRBJ1-6; CDR3aa: CASSPGPYYNSPLHF; CDR3nt: TGTGCCAGCAGCCCGGGACCCTACTATAATTCACCCCTCCACTTT
d_gene: TRBD1; abundance: few; v_gene: TRBV15; j_gene: TRBJ2-3; CDR3aa: CATSRDRDRGIDTQYF; CDR3nt: TGTGCCACCAGCAGAGACCGGGACAGGGGAATAGATACGCAGTATTTT
d_gene: .; abundance: .; v_gene: TRBV7-9; j_gene: TRBJ2-1; CDR3aa: CASSLLEREGNEQFF; CDR3nt: TGTGCCAGCAGCTTACTGGAAAGAGAGGGCAATGAGCAGTTCTTC
d_gene: .; abundance: .; v_gene: TRBV29-1; j_gene: TRBJ2-2; CDR3aa: CSVRNTGELFF; CDR3nt: TGCAGCGTCCGAAACACCGGGGAGCTGTTTTTT
d_gene: TRBD2; abundance: few; v_gene: TRBV5-4; j_gene: TRBJ2-7; CDR3aa: CASSPDSGRAQYEQYF; CDR3nt: TGTGCCAGCAGCCCGGACAGCGGGAGGGCCCAATACGAGCAGTACTTC
d_gene: .; abundance: .; v_gene: TRBV20-1; j_gene: TRBJ2-7; CDR3aa: CSAREGYEQYF; CDR3nt: TGCAGTGCTAGGGAGGGCTACGAGCAGTACTTC
d_gene: TRBD2; abundance: few; v_gene: TRBV15; j_gene: TRBJ2-3; CDR3aa: CATSRDRGLAGGGTQYF; CDR3nt: TGTGCCACCAGCAGAGATCGCGGGCTAGCGGGAGGCGGTACGCAGTATTTT
d_gene: .; abundance: many; v_gene: TRBV7-2; j_gene: TRBJ2-5; CDR3aa: CASSFGTTLETQYF; CDR3nt: TGTGCCAGCAGCTTCGGGACCACCTTAGAGACCCAGTACTTC
d_gene: .; abundance: .; v_gene: TRBV29-1; j_gene: TRBJ2-3; CDR3aa: CSVEPSGAADTQYF; CDR3nt: TGCAGCGTTGAGCCCTCAGGGGCGGCAGATACGCAGTATTTT
d_gene: .; abundance: few; v_gene: TRBV19; j_gene: TRBJ2-3; CDR3aa: CASSIRRSSTDTQYF; CDR3nt: TGTGCCAGTAGTATAAGACGGAGCAGCACAGATACGCAGTATTTT
d_gene: TRBD2; abundance: .; v_gene: TRBV11-2; j_gene: TRBJ2-7; CDR3aa: CASSTGLAGVTHEQYF; CDR3nt: TGTGCCAGCAGCACGGGACTAGCGGGAGTCACCCACGAGCAGTACTTC
d_gene: .; abundance: .; v_gene: TRBV15; j_gene: TRBJ2-1; CDR3aa: CATSRVAELGNEQFF; CDR3nt: TGTGCCACCAGCAGAGTAGCGGAGCTCGGCAATGAGCAGTTCTTC
d_gene: TRBD1; abundance: few; v_gene: TRBV11-2; j_gene: TRBJ2-5; CDR3aa: CASSMGQGQETQYF; CDR3nt: TGTGCCAGCAGCATGGGACAGGGACAAGAGACCCAGTACTTC
d_gene: .; abundance: few; v_gene: TRBV7-2; j_gene: TRBJ2-2; CDR3aa: CASSLLTGNTGELFF; CDR3nt: TGTGCCAGCAGCCTCCTGACAGGGAACACCGGGGAGCTGTTTTTT
d_gene: .; abundance: .; v_gene: TRBV29-1; j_gene: TRBJ2-5; CDR3aa: CSVEGVTRETQYF; CDR3nt: TGCAGCGTTGAAGGAGTCACCCGAGAGACCCAGTACTTC
d_gene: .; abundance: .; v_gene: TRBV4-1; j_gene: TRBJ2-5; CDR3aa: CASSQDSAEETQYF; CDR3nt: TGCGCCAGCAGCCAAGATTCCGCCGAAGAGACCCAGTACTTC
d_gene: .; abundance: .; v_gene: TRBV11-2; j_gene: TRBJ2-7; CDR3aa: CASRSDSSTSYEQYF; CDR3nt: TGTGCCAGCAGATCGGACAGCTCCACCTCCTACGAGCAGTACTTC
d_gene: .; abundance: .; v_gene: TRBV30; j_gene: TRBJ2-7; CDR3aa: CAWIRSGASANGQYF; CDR3nt: TGTGCCTGGATACGGTCCGGGGCTAGCGCGAACGGGCAGTACTTC
d_gene: TRBD2; abundance: many; v_gene: TRBV7-8; j_gene: TRBJ2-3; CDR3aa: CASSGTSGDTQYF; CDR3nt: TGTGCCAGCTCCGGGACTAGTGGAGATACGCAGTATTTT
d_gene: .; abundance: few; v_gene: TRBV29-1; j_gene: TRBJ2-7; CDR3aa: CSVGPDWGEQYF; CDR3nt: TGCAGCGTTGGACCCGATTGGGGCGAGCAGTACTTC
d_gene: TRBD1; abundance: .; v_gene: TRBV5-1; j_gene: TRBJ1-4; CDR3aa: CASSFGTGNEKLFF; CDR3nt: TGCGCCAGCAGCTTTGGGACAGGGAATGAAAAACTGTTTTTT
d_gene: .; abundance: .; v_gene: TRBV9; j_gene: TRBJ2-3; CDR3aa: CASSPQGSERTQYF; CDR3nt: TGTGCCAGCAGCCCCCAGGGGAGCGAGCGTACGCAGTATTTT
d_gene: .; abundance: few; v_gene: TRBV10-2; j_gene: TRBJ2-7; CDR3aa: CASSESPRATRYF; CDR3nt: TGCGCCAGCAGTGAGTCACCCAGGGCCACTCGGTACTTC
d_gene: .; abundance: .; v_gene: TRBV29-1; j_gene: TRBJ2-1; CDR3aa: CSVEGGNIYNEQFF; CDR3nt: TGCAGCGTTGAGGGCGGGAACATTTACAATGAGCAGTTCTTC
d_gene: TRBD2; abundance: .; v_gene: TRBV18; j_gene: TRBJ2-5; CDR3aa: CASSTRLAGAETQYF; CDR3nt: TGTGCCAGCTCAACCCGACTAGCGGGGGCAGAGACCCAGTACTTC
d_gene: TRBD2; abundance: few; v_gene: TRBV11-2; j_gene: TRBJ2-1; CDR3aa: CASSPRLAGVYNEQFF; CDR3nt: TGTGCCAGCAGCCCGAGACTAGCGGGGGTGTACAATGAGCAGTTCTTC
d_gene: .; abundance: .; v_gene: TRBV28; j_gene: TRBJ2-7; CDR3aa: CASSSGQSYEQYF; CDR3nt: TGTGCCAGCAGTTCCGGACAGAGCTACGAGCAGTACTTC
d_gene: .; abundance: .; v_gene: TRBV20-1; j_gene: TRBJ2-5; CDR3aa: CSASYDETQYF; CDR3nt: TGCAGTGCCAGTTATGACGAGACCCAGTACTTC
d_gene: TRBD1; abundance: .; v_gene: TRBV29-1; j_gene: TRBJ1-2; CDR3aa: CSAKDRGFYGYTF; CDR3nt: TGCAGCGCAAAGGACAGGGGCTTCTATGGCTACACCTTC
d_gene: .; abundance: .; v_gene: TRBV9; j_gene: TRBJ2-1; CDR3aa: CASSVDSRKTYNEQFF; CDR3nt: TGTGCCAGCAGCGTAGACTCGCGGAAGACCTACAATGAGCAGTTCTTC
d_gene: .; abundance: .; v_gene: TRBV9; j_gene: TRBJ2-7; CDR3aa: CASSGGLQGAQYF; CDR3nt: TGTGCCAGCAGCGGGGGACTCCAAGGTGCGCAGTACTTC